The T cell receptor beta chain described here comes from a study of response to subunit inactivated influenza vaccine. The CDR3 spans 14 residues. The germline gives CDR1 SGHVS, CDR2 FNYEAQ. V lost 4 bases and J lost 2; bases outside the gene matches: 1. MiXCR was run by TCRdb on the RT-PCR reads, yielding one entry per CDR3 protein. The sample holds some 500,000 distinct CDR3 sequences; around 13% are singletons and the top ten take 13%. The input for sequencing was PBMCs from blood, taken roughly 47 days after vaccination. This clonotype was obtained from a middle-aged man who received an inactivated influenza vaccine. This sequence joins TRBV7-6 and TRBJ2-1, with 8 bases matching TRBD1. The CDR3 DNA reads TGTGCCAGCAGCTGGGGACAGGCCTACAATGAGCAGTTCTTC. Its protein product is CASSWGQAYNEQFF.